This TCR beta chain comes out of a study of spatial heterogeneity in lung cancer. There are a few counts of this clonotype. The antigen is not known. Time point described: sample taken at primary tumor resection. Whole RNA from tumor, nontumor lung or frozen PBMC was sequenced unsorted. There were 72 donors, all of them untreated patients with early-stage non-small cell lung cancer. TCRdb ran MiXCR on the 5' RACE reads and lists one entry per CDR3 protein. The sample lists about 29,000 distinct CDR3 sequences, about 8.8% occurring once. Study results and caveats: Ubiquitous expanded tumor TCRs were observed in blood more at resection than follow-up.

The V segment lost 3 bases and the J segment 2 bases; nucleotides outside the gene matches: 6. There are 15 residues in the CDR3. Germline-derived CDR1 and CDR2 are SGHKS and YYEKEE (reference sequence). The chain carries TRBV5-5 and TRBJ2-5; TRBD1 matches 8 bases. Sample: PBMCs, taken at surgery. The receptor's source is a female donor with early-stage non-small cell lung cancer. The CDR3 region is CASSWYRGEQETQYF. The CDR3 coding sequence is TGTGCCAGCAGCTGGTACAGGGGGGAACAAGAGACCCAGTACTTC.